A selection of T cell receptor beta chains follows, all from one sample in a study of blood T cell repertoires in COVID-19. TCRdb's table, derived via immunoSEQ multiplex PCR, lists solely in-frame clones and lacks some. The sample records about 120,000 clones, over 75% being singletons. Sequencing was performed on peripheral blood. All receptors derive from an elderly woman with acute or convalescent COVID-19. Each CDR3 is given with its conserved first and last residue. The D gene is left open where the match is weak. Rows may omit the clone size; those that give it use once, few, many or a size class.

J gene | clone size | V gene | D gene | CDR3 DNA | CDR3 protein
TRBJ2-3 | few | TRBV5-1 | TRBD2 | TGCGCCAGCAGCTTGGGTACGCTAGCGGGGACAGATACGCAGTATTTT | CASSLGTLAGTDTQYF
TRBJ1-1 | NA | TRBV19 | NA | TGTGCCAGTAGTATCCAAACGGGGAAGAACACTGAAGCTTTCTTT | CASSIQTGKNTEAFF
TRBJ2-6 | NA | TRBV7-3 | NA | TGTGCCAGCAGCTTTGGACAGATCTCTGGGGCCAACGTCCTGACTTTC | CASSFGQISGANVLTF
TRBJ2-3 | NA | TRBV2 | TRBD2 | TGTGCCAGCAACCCCGGACTAGCGGGTTCTCAAGATACGCAGTATTTT | CASNPGLAGSQDTQYF
TRBJ2-3 | NA | TRBV5-1 | NA | TGCGCCAGCACCGAACAGGGTACGACGACGGATACGCAGTATTTT | CASTEQGTTTDTQYF
TRBJ2-1 | NA | TRBV20-1 | NA | TGCAGTGCCTTCGGAGGGGTTGAGCAGTTCTTC | CSAFGGVEQFF
TRBJ1-1 | NA | TRBV10-1 | NA | TGCGCCAGCAGTGAGTCGGGACATATGAACACTGAAGCTTTCTTT | CASSESGHMNTEAFF
TRBJ2-3 | NA | TRBV5-4 | NA | TGTGCCAGCAGCTTGGGAGGTGGTAGCACAGATACGCAGTATTTT | CASSLGGGSTDTQYF
TRBJ2-5 | once | TRBV3-1/TRBV3-2 | TRBD1 | TGTGCCAGCAGTTCCGGACAGGGGGCGCGTGGGGAGACCCAGTACTTC | CASSSGQGARGETQYF
TRBJ2-2 | NA | TRBV21-1 | NA | TGTGCCAGCAGCAAAATCGGACTAGCGGGGACCGGGGAGCTGTTTTTT | CASSKIGLAGTGELFF
TRBJ1-2 | NA | TRBV19 | NA | TGTGCCAGTAGTATAGGGGGACATCGGGATGGCTACACCTTC | CASSIGGHRDGYTF
TRBJ1-4 | once | TRBV6-6 | NA | TGTGCCAGCAGTTCAACTGGTAATGAAAAACTGTTTTTT | CASSSTGNEKLFF
TRBJ1-6 | NA | TRBV5-1 | TRBD1 | TGCGCCAGCAGCTTACGACAGGGCCTATCTTCACCCCTCCACTTT | CASSLRQGLSSPLHF
TRBJ2-7 | NA | TRBV2 | NA | TGTGCCAGCAAGGAGGGGGCAGGGTTTGGCGAGCAGTACTTC | CASKEGAGFGEQYF
TRBJ2-2 | NA | TRBV6-1 | NA | TGTGCCACCCGTGAGGCGGGGGCCACGAACACCGGGGAGCTGTTTTTT | CATREAGATNTGELFF
TRBJ2-3 | NA | TRBV10-3 | TRBD1 | TGTGCCACAACGGGACAGTTTAGCACAGATACGCAGTATTTT | CATTGQFSTDTQYF
TRBJ1-2 | NA | TRBV5-6 | TRBD1 | TGTGCCAGCAGCCCGAGGGGGCGAGGTGGCTACACCTTC | CASSPRGRGGYTF
TRBJ1-3 | NA | TRBV21-1 | NA | TGTGCCAGCAGCAAATGTGGAGGGACTGGAAACACCATATATTTT | CASSKCGGTGNTIYF
TRBJ2-7 | NA | TRBV19 | NA | TGTGCCAGTAGTAGGCGGGATGGTGTGTACGAGCAGTACTTC | CASSRRDGVYEQYF
TRBJ2-3 | NA | TRBV7-9 | TRBD1 | TGTGCCAGCAGCTTAACAGGGGGCTTCTCCGATACGCAGTATTTT | CASSLTGGFSDTQYF
TRBJ2-2 | NA | TRBV19 | TRBD2 | TGTGCCAGTAGTCCTGGGACTAGCGGGATCGCGAACACCGGGGAGCTGTTTTTT | CASSPGTSGIANTGELFF
TRBJ1-2 | NA | TRBV6-2/TRBV6-3 | NA | TGTGCCAGCAGTTCAACGGGGTCTGGTGGCTACACCTTC | CASSSTGSGGYTF
TRBJ1-1 | NA | TRBV7-8 | NA | TGTGCCAGCAGCATAAGTGAGGGCTTCGGGGCTTTCTTT | CASSISEGFGAFF
TRBJ2-7 | once | TRBV7-2 | TRBD1 | TGTGCCAGCAGCTTAGCTGGGGACAGAGTATACGAGCAGTACTTC | CASSLAGDRVYEQYF
TRBJ1-2 | NA | TRBV19 | NA | TGTGCCAGTAAGGATAGCCCAGGGGCTAACTATGGCTACACCTTC | CASKDSPGANYGYTF
TRBJ2-5 | NA | TRBV24-1 | NA | TGTGCCACCAGTGATTCGGAGACCCAGTACTTC | CATSDSETQYF
TRBJ1-5 | NA | TRBV7-2 | NA | TGTGCCAGCAGCTCTGCTTGGGGGGGTAGCAATCAGCCCCAGCATTTT | CASSSAWGGSNQPQHF
TRBJ2-7 | NA | TRBV5-6 | NA | TGTGCCAGCTACCCCCTCGGCGAGCAGTACTTC | CASYPLGEQYF
TRBJ1-4 | once | TRBV29-1 | TRBD1 | TGCAGCGTTGAACCGGGACAGGGTTGGTGGAGAGAAAAACTGTTTTTT | CSVEPGQGWWREKLFF
TRBJ1-2 | NA | TRBV7-8 | NA | TGTGCCAGCAGCTTAGGTGTGGGCCAAGGTACCCGGAATGGCTACACCTTC | CASSLGVGQGTRNGYTF
TRBJ1-5 | few | TRBV28 | NA | TGTGCCAGCATCGTTTCGAGGGGGGGCGGGGGCAATCAGCCCCAGCATTTT | CASIVSRGGGGNQPQHF
TRBJ1-3 | once | TRBV6-5 | NA | TGTGCCAGCAGTTACTCAACAGGGAGCGGAAACACCATATATTTT | CASSYSTGSGNTIYF
TRBJ1-2 | NA | TRBV6-5 | NA | TGTGCCAGCAGTCTAGGACAGCCCCGCTATGGCTACACCTTC | CASSLGQPRYGYTF
TRBJ2-7 | NA | TRBV19 | TRBD1 | TGTGCCAGTTCCAGGGGACAGGTGGCCTACGAGCAGTACTTC | CASSRGQVAYEQYF
TRBJ1-1 | few | TRBV28 | TRBD1 | TGTGCCAGCGCTAGGGGGCTTGGGGCTTTCTTT | CASARGLGAFF
TRBJ2-3 | NA | TRBV6-5 | TRBD2 | TGTGCCAGCAGATCCGCGGGGGGCACAGATACGCAGTATTTT | CASRSAGGTDTQYF
TRBJ1-1 | once | TRBV5-1 | TRBD1 | TGCGCCAGCAGCTCCGACAGGGCCGCTATGAACACTGAAGCTTTCTTT | CASSSDRAAMNTEAFF
TRBJ2-1 | NA | TRBV7-8 | NA | TGTGCCAGCAGCTTGCAGGGGTCCTTCAATGAGCAGTTCTTC | CASSLQGSFNEQFF
TRBJ1-6 | NA | TRBV4-1 | TRBD1 | TGCGCCAGCAGCCTCGAACAGGGGGGGAATTCACCCCTCCACTTT | CASSLEQGGNSPLHF
TRBJ2-5 | NA | TRBV19 | TRBD2 | TGTGCCAGTAGTATTTGGTTCGGGGGGTATCAAGAGACCCAGTACTTC | CASSIWFGGYQETQYF
TRBJ1-2 | NA | TRBV4-2 | TRBD1 | TGTGCCAGCAGCCAAATGGGACAGGGGATCTTCTATGGCTACACCTTC | CASSQMGQGIFYGYTF
TRBJ1-1 | NA | TRBV19 | NA | TGTGCCAGTGGGGGGAGGGAGAACACTGAAGCTTTCTTT | CASGGRENTEAFF
TRBJ2-1 | NA | TRBV6-6 | NA | TGTGCCAGCAACCCCGGCGGGAATTCCTACAATGAGCAGTTCTTC | CASNPGGNSYNEQFF
TRBJ2-1 | NA | TRBV18 | NA | TGTGCCAGCTCACAGGGGGGGAATGAGCAGTTCTTC | CASSQGGNEQFF
TRBJ2-3 | NA | TRBV4-1 | TRBD2 | TGCGCCAGCAGCCCCCAGCAGAGCGGGGGAGGTCTTGATACGCAGTATTTT | CASSPQQSGGGLDTQYF
TRBJ2-1 | NA | TRBV24-1 | NA | TGTGCCACCAGTGATTTGAGTAGGGGTGAGCAGTTCTTC | CATSDLSRGEQFF
TRBJ2-3 | NA | TRBV2 | TRBD2 | TGTGCCAGCAGTGTGGCCCCCACTAGCGGGGGCACAGATACGCAGTATTTT | CASSVAPTSGGTDTQYF
TRBJ1-4 | NA | TRBV5-1 | TRBD1 | TGCGCCAGCAGCTTGGCCTTGGGACAGGGTAATGAAAAACTGTTTTTT | CASSLALGQGNEKLFF
TRBJ1-5 | NA | TRBV19 | NA | TGTGCCAGTAGTACAACAGGGATGTCCAATCAGCCCCAGCATTTT | CASSTTGMSNQPQHF
TRBJ1-1 | NA | TRBV15 | TRBD1 | TGTGCCACCAGCAGCGGCGCCGGACGGGACAGGGGGCTCGGCACTGAAGCTTTCTTT | CATSSGAGRDRGLGTEAFF
TRBJ2-1 | NA | TRBV7-9 | TRBD2 | TGTGCCAGCAGCTTCGGGCCAGCGGGGGGGTACAATGAGCAGTTCTTC | CASSFGPAGGYNEQFF
TRBJ1-5 | NA | TRBV28 | NA | TGTGCCAGCAGCCTATCCGTAGCTCGTCAGCCCCAGCATTTT | CASSLSVARQPQHF
TRBJ2-7 | NA | TRBV18 | TRBD1 | TGTGCCAGCTCACCCGGGACAGGGGCCAACGAGCAGTACTTC | CASSPGTGANEQYF
TRBJ2-1 | many | TRBV27 | TRBD2 | TGTGCCAGCTCGCCCGGGGCGGGAGGCAATGAGCAGTTCTTC | CASSPGAGGNEQFF
TRBJ1-1 | NA | TRBV7-2 | NA | TGTGCCAGCAGCTTAGATCGACAGCAGAACACTGAAGCTTTCTTT | CASSLDRQQNTEAFF